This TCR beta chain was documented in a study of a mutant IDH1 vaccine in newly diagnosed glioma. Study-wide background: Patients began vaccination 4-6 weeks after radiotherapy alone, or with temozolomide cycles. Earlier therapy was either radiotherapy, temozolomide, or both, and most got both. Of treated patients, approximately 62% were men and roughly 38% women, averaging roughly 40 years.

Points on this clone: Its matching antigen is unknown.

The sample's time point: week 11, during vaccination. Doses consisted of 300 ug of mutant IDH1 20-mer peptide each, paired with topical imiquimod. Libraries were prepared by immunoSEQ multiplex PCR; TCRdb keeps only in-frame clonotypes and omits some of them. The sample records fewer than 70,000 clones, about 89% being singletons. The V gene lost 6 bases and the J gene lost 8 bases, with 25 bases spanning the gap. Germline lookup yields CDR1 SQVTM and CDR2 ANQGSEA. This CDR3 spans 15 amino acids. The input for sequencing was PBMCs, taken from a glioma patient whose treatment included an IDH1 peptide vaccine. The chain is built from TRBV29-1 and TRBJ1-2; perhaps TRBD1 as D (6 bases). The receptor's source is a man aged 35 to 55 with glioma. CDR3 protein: CSVLPTINRDGGYTF. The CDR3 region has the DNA TGCAGCGTACTTCCCACAATTAACAGGGATGGCGGCTACACCTTC.